This T cell receptor (beta chain) was identified during a study of blood T cell repertoires in COVID-19 (TCRdb year 2020). About the full investigation: Samples from collaborators originated in the United States, Italy and Spain and spanned both the acute and convalescent phases of COVID-19. The material from the prospective study consisted of cDNA or gDNA derived from T cells, B-cell-depleted T cells, or PBMCs. Samples came from the ongoing ImmuneRACE study (first 160 participants) plus 1,254 subjects from 6 global collaborators. Nearly every sample came with metadata listing a de-identified subject ID, COVID-19 status, age in years and sex. The repertoires were made available in a free public database intended to serve as a resource for research on the immune response to SARS-CoV-2. Where available, HLA class I and class II types were obtained from metadata supplied by the sample provider rather than from assay-based typing. Deeply sampled blood TCRbeta repertoires from subjects exposed to, actively infected with, or recovered from COVID-19 were included in the dataset.

About this clone itself: Its antigen is still unknown. No much larger clone exists at a distance of one base, and base qualities are not known.

Overall results and qualifications from the work: Clinical and demographic metadata were provided uncurated, with the amount varying by source and participant.

TCRbeta CDR3 regions were amplified from genomic DNA using the immunoSEQ Assay, a bias-controlled multiplex PCR. As for how the authors treated the data: Nucleated cell counts per sample were estimated from amplification of reference gene primers within the assay. To quantify the absolute abundance of each unique TCRbeta CDR3 rearrangement, sequence reads were collapsed and filtered. For each sample, productive Simpson clonality was calculated as the square root of Simpson's diversity index over productive rearrangements. In its TCRdb copy, this immuneACCESS table keeps in-frame sequences only and misses some clones. Where compared with another copy, unresolved V genes explain less than half of these, and the others have no known cause. V, J and clone size were drawn from that table, and D and trimming were deduced from the DNA. This sample holds 43,000 or so clones; around 90% were observed only once. 9.6% of the sample lies in the top ten.

Collaborating institutions collected whole blood in K2EDTA tubes following their own protocols. Collaborator samples were shipped for TCRbeta analysis as frozen whole blood, isolated PBMCs, or DNA extracted from either sample type. Trimmed from V: 2 bases; trimmed from J: 0 bases; junction bases lacking a gene match: 4. The CDR3 sequence holds 15 residues, the cysteine and phenylalanine included. The entry retains the CDR3 DNA only, 45 bases that are in frame from base 1. Sequences GTSNPN (CDR1) and SVGIG (CDR2) are obtained from the germline V gene (reference sequence). What was sequenced was peripheral blood. The TCR sequence derives from an elderly woman with active COVID-19. The chain links TRBV30 with TRBJ2-3; TRBD2 aligns with 8 central bases. The CDR3 loop reads CAWSQKRGSTDTQYF. The DNA sequence is TGTGCCTGGAGTCAGAAGCGGGGGAGCACAGATACGCAGTATTTT.